This T cell receptor beta chain was retrieved from a study of blood T cell repertoires in COVID-19 (dated by TCRdb to 2020 to 2022). Background for the entire study: The collaborator samples originated in the United States, Italy and Spain and spanned the acute and convalescent phases of COVID-19. The dataset comprised deeply sampled blood TCRbeta repertoires from subjects exposed to, actively infected with, or recovered from COVID-19. HLA class I and class II types, where available, came from metadata supplied by the sample provider rather than from assay-based typing. The prospective study material was composed of cDNA or gDNA derived from T cells, B-cell-depleted T cells, or PBMCs. A de-identified subject ID, COVID-19 status, age in years and sex were almost always included in the sample metadata. The repertoires were released in a freely available public database intended as a resource for research on the immune response to SARS-CoV-2. The samples were drawn from the first 160 participants of the ongoing ImmuneRACE study and from under 1,500 subjects provided by 6 global collaborators. Overall study outcomes, separate from this receptor: The amount of clinical and demographic metadata varied by source and participant and was provided uncurated.

A word on this clone: Its antigen target is currently unknown. The input lacks base qualities; no much larger clone sits a single base away.

Each collaborating institution followed its own protocols to collect whole blood in K2EDTA tubes. For TCRbeta analysis, collaborators shipped samples as frozen whole blood, isolated PBMCs, or DNA extracted from either of those sample types. CDR1 and CDR2, looked up from the germline V gene (reference sequence), are LNHDA and SQIVND. At the junction V is shortened by 4 bases and J by 7 bases, with 14 bases in between. CDR3 length: 13 amino acids, cysteine to phenylalanine. Here the CDR3 DNA is all that survives: 39 bases in frame from base 1. TCRbeta CDR3 regions were amplified from genomic DNA using the immunoSEQ Assay, a bias-controlled multiplex PCR. The authors processed their data as follows. The number of nucleated cells in each sample was estimated from the amplification of reference gene primers within the assay. To quantify the absolute abundance of each unique TCRbeta CDR3 rearrangement, sequence reads were collapsed and filtered. For each sample, productive Simpson clonality was calculated by taking the square root of Simpson's diversity index across productive rearrangements. Entries here come from immuneACCESS through TCRdb and include only in-frame sequences with V and J called. Some clones fail to appear in such tables; in the studies checked, an unresolved V gene covers under half of the shortfall, and the cause of the remainder is unknown. The V and J calls and clone size were taken over from that table, and D and trimming were inferred from the DNA. The table for this sample lists some 100,000 clones; 89% of them were counted only once. Clones ranked in the top ten supply under 3.5% of the sample.

The specimen was peripheral blood. The TCR was taken from a woman in her seventies with acute or convalescent COVID-19. This chain joins TRBV19 to TRBJ2-7; 6 matching bases give a weak D call of TRBD2. The CDR3 has the sequence CASSSGVFMEQYF. The nucleotide sequence is given as TGTGCCAGTAGTAGCGGGGTCTTCATGGAGCAGTACTTC.